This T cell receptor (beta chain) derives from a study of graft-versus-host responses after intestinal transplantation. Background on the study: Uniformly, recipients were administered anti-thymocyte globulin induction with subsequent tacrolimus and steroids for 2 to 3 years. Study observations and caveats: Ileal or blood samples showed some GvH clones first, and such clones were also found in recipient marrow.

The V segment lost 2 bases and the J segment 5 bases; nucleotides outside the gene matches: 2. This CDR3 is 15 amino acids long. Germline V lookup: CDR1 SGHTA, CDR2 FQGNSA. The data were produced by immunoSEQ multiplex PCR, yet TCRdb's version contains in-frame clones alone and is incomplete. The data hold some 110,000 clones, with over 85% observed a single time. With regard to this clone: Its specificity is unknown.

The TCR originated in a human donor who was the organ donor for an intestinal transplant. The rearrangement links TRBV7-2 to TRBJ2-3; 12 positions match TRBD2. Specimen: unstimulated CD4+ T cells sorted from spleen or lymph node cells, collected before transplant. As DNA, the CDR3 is TGTGCCAGCAGCTTACTGGGACTAGCGGGAGATACGCAGTATTTT. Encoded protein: CASSLLGLAGDTQYF.